A selection of T cell receptor beta chains follows, all from one sample in a study of blood T cell repertoires in COVID-19. This table comes from immunoSEQ multiplex PCR, and its TCRdb copy is limited to in-frame clones, with some not included. The sample carries 200,000 to 250,000 clones, 90% recorded once. Material for sequencing was PBMCs or T cells enriched from blood (not recorded which). All receptors come from a man aged 25 to 40 who had been exposed to COVID-19. Each CDR3 is given with its conserved first and last residue. Each record gives: J gene, V gene, D gene, clone size, CDR3 DNA, CDR3 protein. The D gene is left open where the match is weak. Size values are once, few and many counts, or a class for expanded clones, and some rows have none.

J: TRBJ2-5; V: TRBV11-3; D: .; size: .; DNA: TGTGCCAGCAACAAATCCCCTCGGGGGTGGGAAGAGACCCAGTACTTC; CDR3: CASNKSPRGWEETQYF
J: TRBJ1-1; V: TRBV5-4; D: .; size: .; DNA: TGTGCCAGCCGTGGAGGGCCGGGAGCGAACACTGAAGCTTTCTTT; CDR3: CASRGGPGANTEAFF
J: TRBJ2-4; V: TRBV7-6; D: .; size: .; DNA: TGTGCCAGCAGCGAAAGGGGGAACAACATTCAGTACTTC; CDR3: CASSERGNNIQYF
J: TRBJ2-2; V: TRBV29-1; D: .; size: .; DNA: TGCAGCGTTTACCTGCTTCTAGACACCGGGGAGCTGTTTTTT; CDR3: CSVYLLLDTGELFF
J: TRBJ1-6; V: TRBV6-2/TRBV6-3; D: .; size: .; DNA: TGTGCCAGCAGCCCGAACAAGATTAATAATTCACCCCTCCACTTT; CDR3: CASSPNKINNSPLHF
J: TRBJ1-3; V: TRBV12-5; D: .; size: .; DNA: TGTGCTAGTGGTTCGTGGAGGGAAACATGGGGTGGAAACACCATATATTTT; CDR3: CASGSWRETWGGNTIYF
J: TRBJ1-2; V: TRBV5-4; D: TRBD1; size: .; DNA: TGTGCCAGCAGCTTAGACAGGGTGAACTATGGCTACACCTTC; CDR3: CASSLDRVNYGYTF
J: TRBJ2-5; V: TRBV5-8; D: .; size: .; DNA: TGTGCCAGCAGCTTGGGTCGGCTTGCAGGGTATGGGGAGACCCAGTACTTC; CDR3: CASSLGRLAGYGETQYF
J: TRBJ1-4; V: TRBV7-2; D: .; size: .; DNA: TGTGCCAGCAGCCATGAGGGGGGGGCAGGTCGAAGCCCCGCCGAAAAACTGTTTTTT; CDR3: CASSHEGGAGRSPAEKLFF
J: TRBJ1-4; V: TRBV6-2/TRBV6-3; D: .; size: .; DNA: TGTGCCAGCAGTTACTCGGATCGAGGAACCCACACAACTAATGAAAAACTGTTTTTT; CDR3: CASSYSDRGTHTTNEKLFF
J: TRBJ2-3; V: TRBV7-2; D: TRBD2; size: .; DNA: TGTGCCAGCAGCCGGACTAGCGGGGGGGCTCCAGATACGCAGTATTTT; CDR3: CASSRTSGGAPDTQYF
J: TRBJ1-2; V: TRBV11-2; D: .; size: .; DNA: TGTGCCAGCAGCTTAAGGTGGGCGGGGCGGCGGGGTGGCTACACCTTC; CDR3: CASSLRWAGRRGGYTF
J: TRBJ1-3; V: TRBV3-1/TRBV3-2; D: TRBD1; size: once; DNA: TGTGCCAGCAGCCCGGGACAGGGGACTCCTTCTTCTGGAAACACCATATATTTT; CDR3: CASSPGQGTPSSGNTIYF
J: TRBJ2-6; V: TRBV7-9; D: TRBD1; size: .; DNA: TGTGCCAGCAGCTGGACAGGGATGCACGGGGCCAACGTCCTGACTTTC; CDR3: CASSWTGMHGANVLTF
J: TRBJ2-7; V: TRBV6-4; D: .; size: .; DNA: TGTGCCAGCAGTGAAACGGCAGGGACAGAGCAGTACTTC; CDR3: CASSETAGTEQYF
J: TRBJ1-4; V: TRBV18; D: .; size: .; DNA: TGTGCCAGCTCTCCTCGCCCGGGACAAGAAAAACTGTTTTTT; CDR3: CASSPRPGQEKLFF
J: TRBJ2-7; V: TRBV19; D: TRBD1; size: .; DNA: TGTGCCAGCCTCGGGACAGGGAACTACGAGCAGTACTTC; CDR3: CASLGTGNYEQYF
J: TRBJ2-1; V: TRBV9; D: .; size: .; DNA: TGTGCCAGCAGCGTAGAAGGGGATTCCTACAATGAGCAGTTCTTC; CDR3: CASSVEGDSYNEQFF
J: TRBJ2-5; V: TRBV6-2/TRBV6-3; D: TRBD2; size: .; DNA: TGTGCCAGCAGTTACAACCCAAGGGCTAGCGGTAAAGAGACCCAGTACTTC; CDR3: CASSYNPRASGKETQYF
J: TRBJ1-2; V: TRBV7-9; D: TRBD1; size: .; DNA: TGTGCCAGCAGCTTAGGACAGGGGAACTATGGCTACACCTTC; CDR3: CASSLGQGNYGYTF
J: TRBJ1-2; V: TRBV11-3; D: .; size: .; DNA: TGTGCCAGCAGCTTCGGGAGGAAGGCCTATCGATACACCTTC; CDR3: CASSFGRKAYRYTF
J: TRBJ1-2; V: TRBV6-5; D: .; size: .; DNA: TGTGCCAGCAGTTCCCCCCTCCTCGGCTACACCTTC; CDR3: CASSSPLLGYTF
J: TRBJ1-6; V: TRBV27; D: TRBD1; size: .; DNA: TGTGCCAGCAGTTTATCCAGGGGGGTGCTCCACTTT; CDR3: CASSLSRGVLHF
J: TRBJ1-2; V: TRBV5-1; D: .; size: .; DNA: TGCGCCAGCAGCTTCCTCGAGGGATATGGCTACACCTTC; CDR3: CASSFLEGYGYTF
J: TRBJ1-4; V: TRBV6-5; D: .; size: few; DNA: TGTGCCAGCAGTTACTCGGGACACAAAAATGAAAAACTGTTTTTT; CDR3: CASSYSGHKNEKLFF
J: TRBJ1-6; V: TRBV5-1; D: .; size: .; DNA: TGCGCCAGCACCAGAACAGGCTCCCCCCCCCTCCACTTT; CDR3: CASTRTGSPPLHF
J: TRBJ2-7; V: TRBV5-5; D: TRBD1; size: once; DNA: TGTGCCAGCAGCTCTCCGGGACAGGGAAACTACGAGCAGTACTTC; CDR3: CASSSPGQGNYEQYF
J: TRBJ1-2; V: TRBV20-1; D: .; size: .; DNA: TGCAGTGCTGGGCGTGGTGGCTACACCTTC; CDR3: CSAGRGGYTF
J: TRBJ2-3; V: TRBV4-1; D: TRBD2; size: .; DNA: TGCGCCAGCAGCCAAGAAAATTCTCGTGTAGCGGGCCGCACAGATACGCAGTATTTT; CDR3: CASSQENSRVAGRTDTQYF
J: TRBJ1-1; V: TRBV19; D: .; size: few; DNA: TGTGCCAGTAGTATAAATCCTAGGAACACTGAAGCTTTCTTT; CDR3: CASSINPRNTEAFF
J: TRBJ2-1; V: TRBV21-1; D: .; size: .; DNA: TGTGCCAGCACCAGACCGGGACTAGCGGGGGGGCTACGGCGTCATGAGCAGTTCTTC; CDR3: CASTRPGLAGGLRRHEQFF
J: TRBJ1-1; V: TRBV6-5; D: .; size: .; DNA: TGTGCCAGCAGTTACTTCGGGTCGTACGGCACTGAAGCTTTCTTT; CDR3: CASSYFGSYGTEAFF
J: TRBJ2-7; V: TRBV11-2; D: .; size: .; DNA: TGTGCCAGCAGCTTATCCCGCTCCTACGAGCAGTACTTC; CDR3: CASSLSRSYEQYF
J: TRBJ1-1; V: TRBV18; D: TRBD1; size: .; DNA: TGTGCCAGCTCCGGACAGGGGCTGGACACTGAAGCTTTCTTT; CDR3: CASSGQGLDTEAFF
J: TRBJ2-7; V: TRBV5-1; D: TRBD1; size: few; DNA: TGCGCCAGCAGCTTGGTAGGGGGCGAACCCAACTTC; CDR3: CASSLVGGEPNF
J: TRBJ2-5; V: TRBV6-1; D: TRBD2; size: .; DNA: TGTGCCAGCAGTGAATTTAGCGGGCAGAAGAATTACTTC; CDR3: CASSEFSGQKNYF
J: TRBJ1-5; V: TRBV5-6; D: .; size: .; DNA: TGTGCCAGCAGCTTTAGGCAGGTGGGTCAGCCCCAGCATTTT; CDR3: CASSFRQVGQPQHF
J: TRBJ2-7; V: TRBV4-3; D: .; size: .; DNA: TGCGCCAGCAGCCAAGCACGGGGTTTCTACGAGCAGTACTTC; CDR3: CASSQARGFYEQYF
J: TRBJ1-1; V: TRBV4-3; D: TRBD1; size: .; DNA: TGCGCCAGCAGCCAAGGACAGGGGGTTAAGACTGAAGCTTTCTTT; CDR3: CASSQGQGVKTEAFF
J: TRBJ2-1; V: TRBV3-1/TRBV3-2; D: TRBD2; size: .; DNA: TGTGCCAGCAGCCAGAACGGGCAGCGGGGGGGTGAGCAGTTCTTC; CDR3: CASSQNGQRGGEQFF
J: TRBJ1-1; V: TRBV4-1; D: .; size: few; DNA: TGCGCCAGCAGCGAACAGGGTTTCACTGAAGCTTTCTTT; CDR3: CASSEQGFTEAFF
J: TRBJ2-2; V: TRBV11-1; D: TRBD1; size: .; DNA: TGTGCCAGCAGCTTAGACAGGGGCTCGAACACCGGGGAGCTGTTTTTT; CDR3: CASSLDRGSNTGELFF
J: TRBJ1-1; V: TRBV5-6; D: .; size: .; DNA: TGTGCCAGCAGCTTGGAACCAGGGAGGTGGAACACTGAAGCTTTCTTT; CDR3: CASSLEPGRWNTEAFF
J: TRBJ1-4; V: TRBV5-5; D: .; size: .; DNA: TGTGCCAGCAGCTTGGGGGTGGGAGTTCCTGAAAAACTGTTTTTT; CDR3: CASSLGVGVPEKLFF
J: TRBJ2-1; V: TRBV5-1; D: .; size: .; DNA: TGCGCCAGCAGCTTGGCCGGGAGTACACCCAAAGGTGAGCAGTTCTTC; CDR3: CASSLAGSTPKGEQFF
J: TRBJ2-7; V: TRBV4-2; D: TRBD1; size: .; DNA: TGTGCCAGCAGCCAGGGGATCCTTGGGACAGAGGCCTACGAGCAGTACTTC; CDR3: CASSQGILGTEAYEQYF
J: TRBJ2-3; V: TRBV15; D: TRBD2; size: .; DNA: TGTGCCACCAGACCTAGCGGGGGACCCTCAGATACGCAGTATTTT; CDR3: CATRPSGGPSDTQYF
J: TRBJ2-7; V: TRBV7-2; D: .; size: .; DNA: TGTGCCAGCAGCTTAGGGGCGATGGGCGAGCAGTACTTC; CDR3: CASSLGAMGEQYF
J: TRBJ2-7; V: TRBV6-5; D: TRBD1; size: .; DNA: TGTGCCAGCAGTCTGGGACAGAACTACGAGCAGTACTTC; CDR3: CASSLGQNYEQYF
J: TRBJ2-7; V: TRBV5-4; D: TRBD2; size: .; DNA: TGTGCCAGCAGCTCACCCAAGGGTAGCGGGGCCGAGCAGTACTTC; CDR3: CASSSPKGSGAEQYF
J: TRBJ2-1; V: TRBV27; D: .; size: .; DNA: TGTGCCAGCAGTTCGCCAATAGCTAGCCCCGCCTACAATGAGCAGTTCTTC; CDR3: CASSSPIASPAYNEQFF
J: TRBJ1-6; V: TRBV2; D: TRBD1; size: .; DNA: TGTGCCAGGGGCTTTTCCGGGACAGCAAATTCACCCCTCCACTTT; CDR3: CARGFSGTANSPLHF
J: TRBJ2-1; V: TRBV19; D: .; size: .; DNA: TGTGCCAGTAGTATGGGCCAGGGTCCGGACTACAATGAGCAGTTCTTC; CDR3: CASSMGQGPDYNEQFF
J: TRBJ1-1; V: TRBV7-2; D: .; size: few; DNA: TGTGCCAGCAGCGTCGAACCGATCCGGGGTCAAAAATACACTGAAGCTTTCTTT; CDR3: CASSVEPIRGQKYTEAFF
J: TRBJ1-2; V: TRBV2; D: TRBD1; size: once; DNA: TGTGCCAGCAGTTCTGGACAGGGGCTTTATGGCTACACCTTC; CDR3: CASSSGQGLYGYTF
J: TRBJ2-2; V: TRBV5-1; D: TRBD2; size: .; DNA: TGCGCCAGCAGCTCTACCGGGACTAGCGGGGGGGCCGGGGAGCTGTTTTTT; CDR3: CASSSTGTSGGAGELFF
J: TRBJ2-7; V: TRBV9; D: TRBD2; size: .; DNA: TGTGCCAGCAGCGTTCAAGCGGGGGGCTCCTACGAGCAGTACTTC; CDR3: CASSVQAGGSYEQYF